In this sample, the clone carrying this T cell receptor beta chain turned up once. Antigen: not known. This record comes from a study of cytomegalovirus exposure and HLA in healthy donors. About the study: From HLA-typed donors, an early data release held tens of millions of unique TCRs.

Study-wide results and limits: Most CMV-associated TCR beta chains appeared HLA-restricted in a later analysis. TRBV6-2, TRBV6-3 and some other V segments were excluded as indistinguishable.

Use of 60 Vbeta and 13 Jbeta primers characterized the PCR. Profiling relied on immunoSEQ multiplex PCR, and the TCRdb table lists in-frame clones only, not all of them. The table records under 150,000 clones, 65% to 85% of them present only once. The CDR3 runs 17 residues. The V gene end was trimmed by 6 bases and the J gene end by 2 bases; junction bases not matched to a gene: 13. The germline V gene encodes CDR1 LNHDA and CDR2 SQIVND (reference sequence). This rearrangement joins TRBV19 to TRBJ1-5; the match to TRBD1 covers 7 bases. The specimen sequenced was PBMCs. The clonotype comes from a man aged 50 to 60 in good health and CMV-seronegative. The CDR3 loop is CASSPQGGFNGNQPQHF. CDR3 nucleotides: TGTGCCAGTAGCCCCCAGGGGGGCTTTAATGGCAATCAGCCCCAGCATTTT.